The clone carrying this TCR beta chain showed up just a few times. Antigen: not known. Data came from immunoSEQ multiplex PCR; TCRdb stores just in-frame clones and leaves some out. The sample has about 33,000 clones; about 74% are singletons. CDR3 length equals 14 residues. Germline V gene sequence: CDR1 SNHLY, CDR2 FYNNEI. V lost 5 bases and J lost 6; bases outside the gene matches: 3. These data belong to a study of STAT5B mutations in CD4+ large granular lymphocyte leukemia. General observations from the study: Data were not HLA-matched across samples. Main leukemic clonotypes were patient-specific, but approximately 27% appeared at low frequency elsewhere.

Controls came from buffy coats of healthy blood donors. This TCR was sampled from a human donor in good health. The source material was CD4+ T cells from blood buffy coats. This chain uses TRBV2 with TRBJ2-1, with TRBD2 matching 11 bases. The CDR3 DNA reads as TGTGCCAGCAGTTTGGGACTAGCGGCCAATGAGCAGTTCTTC. Translation gives CASSLGLAANEQFF.